The 15 T cell receptor beta chains reported below all come from one sample, sequenced in a study of blood T cell repertoires in COVID-19. The method was immunoSEQ multiplex PCR; TCRdb's version includes in-frame clones alone and lacks a portion of them. The sample holds approximately 130,000 clones, more than 75% seen once. Material for sequencing was peripheral blood. All receptors derive from a man over 45 with active COVID-19.

The chain uses TRBV7-9 and TRBJ2-7; 10 bases match TRBD2. Germline CDR1 is SEHNR and CDR2 is FQNEAQ (reference sequence). CDR3 length: 13 amino acids. The V segment lost 5 bases and the J segment 8 bases; nucleotides outside the gene matches: 6. The CDR3 loop reads CASSPTSGPKQYF. DNA of the CDR3: TGTGCCAGCAGCCCGACTAGCGGGCCTAAGCAGTACTTC.

The chain employs TRBV28 and TRBJ2-2; no reliable D call. This CDR3 is built from 11 residues. Trimming took 7 bases from V and 4 from J, leaving 4 bases between them. Germline CDR1 MDHEN, CDR2 SYDVKM. The CDR3 bases are TGTGCCAGCACCGTCACCGGGGAGCTGTTTTTT. It translates to CASTVTGELFF.

The V and J genes are TRBV19 and TRBJ2-7; a possible D gene is TRBD1 (8 bases). Deletions cut 4 bases from V and 1 base from J, with 14 bases between. The CDR3 sequence is 15 residues long. Germline CDR1 LNHDA, CDR2 SQIVND (reference sequence). This CDR3 reads CASSRGQGGSYEQYF. The CDR3 DNA reads TGTGCCAGTAGTAGAGGACAGGGAGGGTCCTACGAGCAGTACTTC.

The chain uses TRBV6-2 or TRBV6-3 and TRBJ2-1, with D perhaps matching TRBD2 (5 bases). This CDR3 region has 16 residues. V was shortened by 0 bases and J by 11 bases, with 20 bases between the two germline ends. CDR1 and CDR2 from the germline V gene are MNHEY and SVGEGT. CDR3 loop: CASSYSESISGTKQFF. CDR3 bases: TGTGCCAGCAGTTACTCGGAGAGTATCTCGGGAACGAAGCAGTTCTTC.

The chain joins TRBV29-1 to TRBJ1-2, with a tentative D call TRBD1 (6 bases). The germline V gene encodes CDR1 SQVTM and CDR2 ANQGSEA. Trimming left V 6 bases short and J 8 bases short, with 10 bases between. CDR3 size: 10 residues. The CDR3 protein is CSVYRDGYTF. The CDR3 coding sequence is TGCAGCGTCTACAGGGACGGCTACACCTTC. The full variable domain, rest sourced from reference TRBV29-1 and TRBJ1-2, is SAVISQKPSRDICQRGTSLTIQCQVDSQVTMMFWYRQQPGQSLTLIATANQGSEATYESGFVIDKFPISRPNLTFSTLTVSNMSPEDSSIYLCSVYRDGYTFGSGTRLTVV.

The chain combines TRBV5-6 with TRBJ1-2, with 7 bases identical to TRBD1. The germline V gene encodes CDR1 SGHDT and CDR2 YYEEEE. This CDR3 region has 14 residues. V lost 7 bases, J lost 3 bases, and 9 bases stayed unmatched. CDR3 protein: CASRRQGRDYGYTF. The CDR3 DNA reads TGTGCCAGCCGGCGACAGGGTAGAGACTATGGCTACACCTTC.

This chain joins TRBV15 and TRBJ2-7, with 9 bases fitting TRBD1. The V gene end was trimmed by 8 bases and the J gene end by 2 bases; junction bases not matched to a gene: 10. In germline, CDR1 is LNHNV, CDR2 YYDKDF (reference sequence). The CDR3 length is 15 residues. The CDR3 protein is CATRTVGDRAYEQYF. CDR3 nucleotides: TGTGCCACCCGCACCGTGGGGGACAGGGCCTACGAGCAGTACTTC.

This chain joins TRBV3-1 (or the pseudogene TRBV3-2) and TRBJ2-1, with 9 bases identical to TRBD1. CDR3 length equals 15 residues. CDR1 is LGHDT and CDR2 is YNNKEL in the germline V gene (reference sequence). V lost 1 base and J lost 7; bases outside the gene matches: 5. The CDR3 nucleotides read TGTGCCAGCAGCCAAGGGGACAGGGATGGGAATGAGCAGTTCTTC. Amino acids: CASSQGDRDGNEQFF.

Only one count was recorded for this clone. The V and J genes are TRBV5-1 and TRBJ2-1; TRBD1 is a possible D gene (5 bases). CDR3 length: 15 residues. Germline V gene data show CDR1 as SGHRS and CDR2 as YFSETQ. V shed 0 bases and J shed 7 bases, with 14 bases lying between them. As DNA, the CDR3 is TGCGCCAGCAGCTTGGAGCAGGGCCCGCGGAATGAGCAGTTCTTC. Residues: CASSLEQGPRNEQFF.

The gene calls are TRBV7-8 and TRBJ2-4, with 9 bases lining up with TRBD1. The CDR3 totals 18 residues. Looked up from germline, CDR1 is SGHVS and CDR2 is FQNEAQ. J lost 1 base, V lost 5 bases, and 12 bases had no gene match. The CDR3 spells CASSQGEGTGWAKNIQYF. The CDR3 DNA reads TGTGCCAGCAGCCAAGGGGAGGGGACAGGGTGGGCCAAAAACATTCAGTACTTC.

The J gene is TRBJ2-7, the V gene TRBV5-4, with 15 nucleotides matching TRBD2. This CDR3 is 16 amino acids long. The germline V gene encodes CDR1 SGHNT and CDR2 YYREEE (reference sequence). The ends lost 0 bases at V and 5 bases at J; junction bases unmatched: 3. The CDR3 DNA sequence: TGTGCCAGCAGCTTGGGGACTAGCGGGGGGGCCAACGAGCAGTACTTC. Amino acids: CASSLGTSGGANEQYF.

The chain employs TRBV18 and TRBJ2-3, with 13 bases identical to TRBD2. Germline V gene data show CDR1 as KGHSH and CDR2 as LQKENI. The V and J ends lost 5 bases and 6 bases, in that order; junction bases with no gene match: 5. The CDR3 covers 15 residues. The CDR3 reads CASSELAGGPDTQYF. The CDR3 nucleotides read TGTGCCAGCTCAGAACTAGCGGGGGGGCCGGATACGCAGTATTTT.

This chain connects TRBV5-1 to TRBJ2-5; 9 bases align to TRBD1. Germline loops: CDR1 SGHRS, CDR2 YFSETQ. The ends lost 4 bases at V and 1 base at J; junction bases unmatched: 8. The CDR3 length is 16 residues. The CDR3 DNA is TGCGCCAGCAGCGTATTACAGGGGGCCCCCCAAGAGACCCAGTACTTC. Its protein product is CASSVLQGAPQETQYF.

V gene TRBV5-4 combines with J gene TRBJ2-3, with D maybe TRBD2 (5 bases). CDR3 length equals 15 residues. Germline CDR1 reads SGHNT; CDR2 reads YYREEE (reference sequence). The V end lost 2 bases, the J end lost 0 bases, and 10 bases lay between the germline ends. The CDR3 bases are TGTGCCAGCAGCTTTAGCGTTACTAGCACAGATACGCAGTATTTT. This codes for CASSFSVTSTDTQYF.

The chain links TRBV9 to TRBJ2-2, with D possibly being TRBD1 (5 bases). Germline-derived CDR1 and CDR2 are SGDLS and YYNGEE. CDR3 length equals 17 residues. Trimming took 3 bases from V and 0 from J, leaving 15 bases between them. The CDR3 DNA reads as TGTGCCAGCAGCGCCAGGTGGGGCACCGCGAACACCGGGGAGCTGTTTTTT. Amino acids: CASSARWGTANTGELFF.